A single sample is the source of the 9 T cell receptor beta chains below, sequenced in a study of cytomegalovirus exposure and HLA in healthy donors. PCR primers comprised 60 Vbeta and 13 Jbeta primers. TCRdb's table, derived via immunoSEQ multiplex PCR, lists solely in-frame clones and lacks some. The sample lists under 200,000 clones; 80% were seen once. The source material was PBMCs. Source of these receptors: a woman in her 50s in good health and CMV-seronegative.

CDR3 sequence: CASSLEVSGGPLGAKNIQYF. Here the CDR3 DNA reads TGTGCCAGCAGCTTAGAAGTTAGCGGGGGTCCTCTGGGGGCCAAAAACATTCAGTACTTC. The rearrangement joins TRBV11-2 to TRBJ2-4, with 9 bases that match TRBD2. The junction had 13 bases not matched to a gene; V was cut back by 0 bases and J by 1 base. This CDR3 contains 20 residues. Germline V lookup: CDR1 SGHAT, CDR2 FQNNGV.

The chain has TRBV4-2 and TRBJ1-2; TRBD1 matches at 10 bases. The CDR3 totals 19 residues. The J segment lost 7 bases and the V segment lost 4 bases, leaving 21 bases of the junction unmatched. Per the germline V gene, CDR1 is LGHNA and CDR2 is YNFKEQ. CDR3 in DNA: TGTGCCAGCAGCCGACAAGGGGTGGGACAGGGGACCTCGGGGGGTGGCTACACCTTC. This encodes CASSRQGVGQGTSGGGYTF.

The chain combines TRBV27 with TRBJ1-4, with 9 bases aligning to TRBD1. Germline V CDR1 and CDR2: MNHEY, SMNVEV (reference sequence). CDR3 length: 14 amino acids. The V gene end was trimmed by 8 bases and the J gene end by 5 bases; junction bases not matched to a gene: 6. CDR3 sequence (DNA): TGTGCCAGCCGCACCGGGACAGGGAATGAAAAACTGTTTTTT. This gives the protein CASRTGTGNEKLFF.

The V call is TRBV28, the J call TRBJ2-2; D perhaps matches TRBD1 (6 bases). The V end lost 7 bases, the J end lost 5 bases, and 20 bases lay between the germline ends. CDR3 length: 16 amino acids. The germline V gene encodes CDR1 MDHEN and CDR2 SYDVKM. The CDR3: CASTLSVDRDTGELFF. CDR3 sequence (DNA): TGTGCCAGCACCTTATCTGTGGACAGAGATACCGGGGAGCTGTTTTTT. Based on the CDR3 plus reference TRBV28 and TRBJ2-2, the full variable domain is DVKVTQSSRYLVKRTGEKVFLECVQDMDHENMFWYRQDPGLGLRLIYFSYDVKMKEKGDIPEGYSVSREKKERFSLILESASTNQTSMYLCASTLSVDRDTGELFFGEGSRLTVL.

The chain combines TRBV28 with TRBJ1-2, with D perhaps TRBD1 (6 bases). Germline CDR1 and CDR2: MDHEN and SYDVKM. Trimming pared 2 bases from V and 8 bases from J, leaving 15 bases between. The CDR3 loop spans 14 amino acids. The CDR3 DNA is TGTGCCAGCAGTTTACCCCAGGGGATGAGGGGCTACACCTTC. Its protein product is CASSLPQGMRGYTF.

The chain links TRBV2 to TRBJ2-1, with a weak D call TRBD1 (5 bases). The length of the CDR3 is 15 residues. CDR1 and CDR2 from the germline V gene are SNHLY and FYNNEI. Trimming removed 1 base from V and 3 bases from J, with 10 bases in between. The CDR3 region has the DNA TGTGCCAGCAGTGAAGGGGAAGGGGACTACAATGAGCAGTTCTTC. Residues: CASSEGEGDYNEQFF.

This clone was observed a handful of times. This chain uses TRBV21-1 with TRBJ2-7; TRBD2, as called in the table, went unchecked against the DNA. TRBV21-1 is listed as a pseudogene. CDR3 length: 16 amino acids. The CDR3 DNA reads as TGTGCCAGCAGCATTCTGACTAGCGGGAGCGGGGGCGAGCAGTACTTC. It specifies CASSILTSGSGGEQYF.

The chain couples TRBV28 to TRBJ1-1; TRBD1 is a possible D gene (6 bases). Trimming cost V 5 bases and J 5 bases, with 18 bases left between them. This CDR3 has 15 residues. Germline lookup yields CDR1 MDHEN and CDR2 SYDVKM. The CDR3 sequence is CASSLLDRKGTEAFF. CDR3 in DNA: TGTGCCAGCAGTCTCCTCGACAGGAAAGGAACTGAAGCTTTCTTT.

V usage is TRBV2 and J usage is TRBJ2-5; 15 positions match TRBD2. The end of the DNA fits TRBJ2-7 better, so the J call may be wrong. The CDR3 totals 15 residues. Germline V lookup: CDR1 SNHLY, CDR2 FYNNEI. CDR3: CASRGLAGGFYEQYF. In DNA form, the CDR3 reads TGTGCCAGCAGGGGACTAGCGGGAGGATTTTACGAGCAGTACTTC.